This T cell receptor (beta chain) derives from a study of blood T cell repertoires in COVID-19. Background on the study: The United States, Italy and Spain supplied acute and convalescent COVID-19 samples. Sample material is recorded as cDNA or gDNA derived from T cells, B-cell-depleted T cells, or PBMCs.

The sample holds one count of this clone. As originally analysed: From reference gene primer amplification, estimates of nucleated cell counts were derived. The data were produced by immunoSEQ multiplex PCR, yet TCRdb's version contains in-frame clones alone and is incomplete. V and J calls and clone size are as listed in that table; D and trimming were resolved from the DNA. The sample records around 250,000 clones, roughly 85% being singletons. The sequencing input was peripheral blood. This TCR derives from a man over 45 with active or convalescent COVID-19.

The CDR3 nucleotides read TGTGCCAGCAGCAACCGGGACAGGTACACATGGGCCTACGAGCAGTACTTC. Amino acid sequence: CASSNRDRYTWAYEQYF. This chain uses TRBV3-1 (or the pseudogene TRBV3-2) with TRBJ2-7; 8 bases match TRBD1. This CDR3 spans 17 amino acids. CDR1 and CDR2 from the germline V gene are LGHDT and YNNKEL (reference sequence). Trimming cost V 5 bases and J 2 bases; bases outside gene matches: 14.